One T cell receptor (beta chain) is described in this entry. The data stem from a study of cytomegalovirus exposure and HLA in healthy donors. Amplification used 60 Vbeta primers and 13 Jbeta primers. The data were produced by immunoSEQ multiplex PCR, yet TCRdb's version contains in-frame clones alone and is incomplete. The table lists 150,000 to 190,000 clones, around 75% of them singletons. Sequences were obtained from PBMCs. The TCR originated in a man between 18 and 35 years old in good health and CMV-seronegative.

The CDR3 DNA follows: TGTGCCAGCAGCTCAGGAAGCCGGGGTGGGAACTATGGCTACACCTTC. Translated: CASSSGSRGGNYGYTF. The rearrangement joins TRBV7-2 to TRBJ1-2; D call uncertain. The germline CDR1 and CDR2 sequences are SGHTA and FQGNSA. The CDR3 runs to 16 residues. Trimming left V 4 bases short and J 2 bases short, with 17 bases between. The full variable domain, rest sourced from reference TRBV7-2 and TRBJ1-2, is GAGVSQSPSNKVTEKGKDVELRCDPISGHTALYWYRQSLGQGLEFLIYFQGNSAPDKSGLPSDRFSAERTGGSVSTLTIQRTQQEDSAVYLCASSSGSRGGNYGYTFGSGTRLTVV.